This TCR beta chain came from a study of cytomegalovirus exposure and HLA in healthy donors. Study-level background: The 95 to 150 validation repertoires were produced on the same platform as the 670 or so repertoires of the first cohort. This was reported in a later analysis.

Separation from the 666-subject first cohort characterized the roughly 120-subject validation cohort, to which the donors belonged. The assay was immunoSEQ multiplex PCR, and TCRdb's table has in-frame clones only and misses some. The sample has under 400,000 clones; around 90% are singletons. As to this clone: Antigen: not known.

Findings and caveats of the study: The listing of 160 or so TCR beta chains classed them as cytomegalovirus-associated.

Germline values: CDR1 LNHDA, CDR2 SQIVND (reference sequence). V gave up 3 bases and J gave up 2 bases, with 14 bases separating them. The CDR3 is 15 amino acids. The specimen was PBMCs. The TCR was taken from a man aged 25-45 years in good health and CMV-seronegative. This chain connects TRBV19 to TRBJ2-7; no clear D gene. The CDR3 sequence: CASSILKDRAYEQYF. The CDR3 DNA reads as TGTGCCAGTAGTATCCTCAAAGATCGAGCCTACGAGCAGTACTTC.